What follows are 19 T cell receptor beta chains derived from one specimen sequenced in a study of blood T cell repertoires in COVID-19. Method: immunoSEQ multiplex PCR; TCRdb's copy keeps in-frame clones and lacks some. The sample carries approximately 75,000 clones, 65% to 90% recorded once. The specimen was peripheral blood. These receptors originate from a woman aged 50 to 60 with acute or convalescent COVID-19.

The chain has TRBV4-2 and TRBJ1-3; D unclear. The CDR3 sequence is 16 residues long. V lost 1 base and J 4 bases, leaving 14 bases between the germline ends. CDR1 and CDR2 (germline): LGHNA, YNFKEQ. The DNA of the CDR3 is TGTGCCAGCAGCCAAGCTCTCCGGGGTCGAGGAAACACCATATATTTT. This encodes CASSQALRGRGNTIYF.

The chain carries TRBV11-2 and TRBJ2-7; a possible D gene is TRBD2 (7 bases). The V gene lost 0 bases and the J gene lost 10 bases, with 13 bases spanning the gap. The V gene's germline CDR1 is SGHAT and CDR2 FQNNGV. The CDR3 is 13 residues long. The CDR3 here is CASSLDLGGPQYF. CDR3 DNA: TGTGCCAGCAGCTTAGATCTCGGGGGGCCCCAGTACTTC.

The chain couples TRBV18 to TRBJ2-7, with TRBD1 identical over 7 bases. Germline CDR1 is KGHSH and CDR2 is LQKENI. The CDR3 length is 15 residues. Germline trimming cut 2 bases from V and 6 bases from J; bases unmatched to any gene: 10. CDR3 coding DNA: TGTGCCAGCTCACCAAAGGAGACAGGGTATTCCGAGCAGTACTTC. Protein product: CASSPKETGYSEQYF.

The chain links TRBV30 to TRBJ1-3; weak D call: TRBD1 (5 bases). Trimming stripped 0 bases from V and 2 bases from J, with 8 bases between. Germline CDR1 GTSNPN, CDR2 SVGIG (reference sequence). CDR3 length: 14 amino acids. CDR3 sequence (DNA): TGTGCCTGGAGTGTTCAGGGAACTGGAAACACCATATATTTT. Translation gives CAWSVQGTGNTIYF.

This rearrangement joins TRBV6-2 or TRBV6-3 to TRBJ2-7; 7 bases fit TRBD1. Unmatched junction bases numbered 5, after V lost 4 bases and J lost 2 bases. The CDR3 covers 14 residues. Per the germline V gene, CDR1 is MNHEY and CDR2 is SVGEGT. The chain's CDR3 is CASSSFDRAYEQYF. The CDR3 nucleotides read TGTGCCAGCAGTTCATTCGACAGGGCCTACGAGCAGTACTTC.

The chain recombines TRBV28 with TRBJ1-3; D not resolved. V lost 2 bases and J lost 3, with 14 bases in between. The germline V gene has CDR1 MDHEN and CDR2 SYDVKM. The CDR3 spans 16 residues. The CDR3 sequence is CASSLVSGSFGNTIYF. CDR3 nucleotide sequence: TGTGCCAGCAGTTTAGTATCGGGGTCCTTTGGAAACACCATATATTTT.

The V call is TRBV5-5, the J call TRBJ2-3; 7 nucleotides align to TRBD1. Germline V CDR1 and CDR2: SGHKS, YYEKEE (reference sequence). The CDR3 covers 14 residues. Losses at the gene ends were 0 bases for V and 3 bases for J; bases not matched to a gene: 1. The CDR3 nucleotides are TGTGCCAGCAGCTTGGCGGACAGGACAGATACGCAGTATTTT. It translates to CASSLADRTDTQYF. Drawing the rest from reference TRBV5-5 and TRBJ2-3, the complete variable domain is DAGVTQSPTHLIKTRGQQVTLRCSPISGHKSVSWYQQVLGQGPQFIFQYYEKEERGRGNFPDRFSARQFPNYSSELNVNALLLGDSALYLCASSLADRTDTQYFGPGTRLTVL.

The chain carries TRBV4-3 and TRBJ2-2, with 12 bases fitting TRBD2. The J segment lost 8 bases and the V segment lost 1 base, leaving 8 bases of the junction unmatched. This CDR3 region has 17 residues. CDR1 LGHNA and CDR2 YSLEER come from the germline V gene. This CDR3 reads CASSQALAGGPLGELFF. DNA for the CDR3: TGCGCCAGCAGCCAAGCCCTAGCGGGAGGGCCTCTTGGGGAGCTGTTTTTT.

The chain joins TRBV18 to TRBJ2-7; D may be TRBD2 (5 bases). The CDR3 covers 15 residues. Trimming pared 4 bases from V and 0 bases from J, leaving 13 bases between. The germline V gene encodes CDR1 KGHSH and CDR2 LQKENI. The CDR3 DNA sequence: TGTGCCAGCTCACGAGCCGCTACTAGCTCCTACGAGCAGTACTTC. Its protein is CASSRAATSSYEQYF.

This rearrangement joins TRBV7-3 to TRBJ2-2, with 7 bases matching TRBD1. With V trimmed by 5 bases and J by 6 bases, 3 bases remained unmatched. The CDR3 is made up of 13 amino acids. Looked up from germline, CDR1 is SGHTA and CDR2 is FQGTGA. CDR3 region: CASSQGVAGELFF. The DNA for the CDR3 is TGTGCCAGCAGCCAGGGGGTCGCCGGGGAGCTGTTTTTT.

This clone appeared a few times. The rearrangement uses TRBV18 and TRBJ2-7; TRBD1 agrees at 9 bases. This CDR3 spans 16 amino acids. The germline V gene encodes CDR1 KGHSH and CDR2 LQKENI. The J segment lost 2 bases and the V segment lost 6 bases, leaving 11 bases of the junction unmatched. DNA of the CDR3: TGTGCCAGCTCCCTTTGGGACAGGGCCGGAACCTACGAGCAGTACTTC. Protein sequence: CASSLWDRAGTYEQYF. The full variable domain, in which reference TRBV18 and TRBJ2-7 provide the parts outside the CDR3, is NAGVMQNPRHLVRRRGQEARLRCSPMKGHSHVYWYRQLPEEGLKFMVYLQKENIIDESGMPKERFSAEFPKEGPSILRIQQVVRGDSAAYFCASSLWDRAGTYEQYFGPGTRLTVT.

The CDR3 sequence is CASSLAWGGGNEQFF. CDR3 in DNA: TGTGCCAGCAGCTTAGCATGGGGGGGCGGCAATGAGCAGTTCTTC. The chain joins TRBV11-1 to TRBJ2-1; possible D gene TRBD2, 7 bases. The germline V and J ends were trimmed by 0 bases and 6 bases, with 12 bases remaining between them. The CDR3 covers 15 residues. Germline CDR1 and CDR2: SGHAT and FQDESV (reference sequence).

This clone appeared a single time. The chain employs TRBV18 and TRBJ2-2, with D hard to call. Trimming removed 0 bases from V and 0 bases from J, with 23 bases in between. CDR1 KGHSH and CDR2 LQKENI come from the germline V gene. The CDR3 has 21 residues. CDR3 amino acids: CASSPPVWSSSGTSNTGELFF. The CDR3 region has the DNA TGTGCCAGCTCACCACCGGTTTGGAGCAGTTCTGGCACCTCGAACACCGGGGAGCTGTTTTTT.

The chain carries TRBV6-6 and TRBJ1-2, with 8 bases matching TRBD1. The CDR3 totals 13 residues. Looked up from germline, CDR1 is MNHNY and CDR2 is SVGAGI (reference sequence). The V segment lost 2 bases and the J segment 6 bases; nucleotides outside the gene matches: 2. The CDR3 coding sequence is TGTGCCAGCAGTTACGCAGGGGGCGATGGCTACACCTTC. It yields the protein CASSYAGGDGYTF.

The chain uses TRBV5-6 and TRBJ2-7; 10 bases align to TRBD2. V shed 1 base, J shed 5 bases, and the junction held 3 bases outside the gene matches. CDR1 is SGHDT, CDR2 YYEEEE, per germline. The CDR3 is 14 amino acids. This CDR3 reads CASSLSGTSDEQYF. Written as DNA, the CDR3 is TGTGCCAGCAGCTTGTCAGGGACTAGCGACGAGCAGTACTTC. The complete variable domain, with remaining parts taken from reference TRBV5-6 and TRBJ2-7, reads DAGVTQSPTHLIKTRGQQVTLRCSPKSGHDTVSWYQQALGQGPQFIFQYYEEEERQRGNFPDRFSGHQFPNYSSELNVNALLLGDSALYLCASSLSGTSDEQYFGPGTRLTVT.

The sample holds a few counts of this clone. The chain couples TRBV7-9 to TRBJ2-7; TRBD1 is a possible D gene (5 bases). This CDR3 is 14 amino acids long. Deletions cut 2 bases from V and 0 bases from J, with 8 bases between. CDR1 is SEHNR, CDR2 FQNEAQ, per germline (reference sequence). The CDR3 region is CASSLQGSSYEQYF. In DNA, the CDR3 is TGTGCCAGCAGCTTACAGGGAAGCTCCTACGAGCAGTACTTC.

The chain has TRBV7-6 and TRBJ1-4; no clear D. The CDR3 sequence is 15 residues long. The germline CDR1 and CDR2 sequences are SGHVS and FNYEAQ. V was pared by 5 bases and J by 0 bases, with 10 bases between. Here the CDR3 reads CASSGRAATNEKLFF. DNA for the CDR3: TGTGCCAGCAGCGGGAGGGCTGCAACTAATGAAAAACTGTTTTTT.

This sequence joins TRBV18 and TRBJ1-4, with 7 bases matching TRBD1. CDR3 length: 16 residues. The V and J ends lost 5 bases and 7 bases, in that order; junction bases with no gene match: 13. Germline V lookup: CDR1 KGHSH, CDR2 LQKENI. This chain's CDR3 is CASSSTSRGQSEKLFF. DNA of the CDR3: TGTGCCAGCTCATCCACATCTAGGGGGCAAAGTGAAAAACTGTTTTTT.

The V gene is TRBV19, the J gene TRBJ2-3, with 9 bases lining up with TRBD2. This CDR3 region has 15 residues. Germline lookup yields CDR1 LNHDA and CDR2 SQIVND (reference sequence). Trimming took 3 bases from V and 4 from J; bases not matched to a gene: 5. CDR3 in amino acids: CASSMTGTSPDTQYF. DNA of the CDR3: TGTGCCAGTAGTATGACCGGGACTAGCCCAGATACGCAGTATTTT.